These 14 T cell receptor beta chains came from one sample sequenced in a study of CD8 T cells in Susac syndrome. Random hexamers primed reverse transcription of 0.5 to 1 ug RNA. TCRdb re-called the immunoSEQ multiplex PCR reads through MiXCR, storing one row per CDR3 protein. The sample shows some 200,000 distinct CDR3 sequences, around nine tenths of them seen only once. Sequenced material: CD8+ T cells from PBMCs. All receptors come from a human donor with multiple sclerosis.

This rearrangement joins TRBV14 to TRBJ2-2; D gene unclear. From germline, CDR1 is SGHDN and CDR2 FVKESK. The germline V and J ends were trimmed by 0 bases and 8 bases, with 13 bases remaining between them. The CDR3 spans 15 residues. CDR3 sequence reads: CASSQDSPRLGELFF. The CDR3 region has the DNA TGTGCCAGCAGCCAAGATAGCCCCCGACTTGGGGAGCTGTTTTTT. The full variable domain, with the rest looked up from reference TRBV14 and TRBJ2-2, is EAGVTQFPSHSVIEKGQTVTLRCDPISGHDNLYWYRRVMGKEIKFLLHFVKESKQDESGMPNNRFLAERTGGTYSTLKVQPAELEDSGVYFCASSQDSPRLGELFFGEGSRLTVL.

CDR3 region: CASSLLAGPRRDTEAFF. The CDR3 coding sequence is TGTGCCAGCAGTCTCTTGGCGGGGCCCCGAAGGGACACTGAAGCTTTCTTT. The chain is built from TRBV7-2 and TRBJ1-1, with D possibly TRBD1 on 5 matching bases. Per the germline V gene, CDR1 is SGHTA and CDR2 is FQGNSA. The CDR3 sequence is 17 residues long. V was shortened by 6 bases and J by 3 bases, with 23 bases between the two germline ends.

The chain joins TRBV27 to TRBJ2-1; 7 positions match TRBD2. From germline, CDR1 is MNHEY and CDR2 SMNVEV (reference sequence). CDR3 length equals 15 residues. Unmatched junction bases numbered 6, after V lost 7 bases and J lost 0 bases. DNA for the CDR3: TGTGCCAGCAAAACTAGCGTGAGCTCCTACAATGAGCAGTTCTTC. This encodes CASKTSVSSYNEQFF.

The chain employs TRBV30 and TRBJ1-6, with a possible D match to TRBD1 (5 bases). The germline gives CDR1 GTSNPN, CDR2 SVGIG (reference sequence). V shed 2 bases and J shed 5 bases, with 13 bases lying between them. This CDR3 has 15 residues. CDR3 residues: CAWSSDMGDNSPLHF. DNA of the CDR3: TGTGCCTGGAGTTCAGATATGGGGGATAATTCACCCCTCCACTTT.

The chain couples TRBV9 to TRBJ1-2; D not certain. The ends were cut back, 7 bases at V and 8 bases at J, with 18 bases in the middle. This CDR3 has 13 amino acids. Germline CDR1 and CDR2: SGDLS and YYNGEE. CDR3 loop: CASLPPGSPGYTF. CDR3 nucleotides: TGTGCCAGCCTCCCTCCGGGTTCCCCGGGCTACACCTTC.

This clonotype has just one count. This rearrangement joins TRBV4-2 to TRBJ2-1; 9 nucleotides align to TRBD2. Germline V gene sequence: CDR1 LGHNA, CDR2 YNFKEQ. This CDR3 comprises 15 residues. The ends lost 3 bases at V and 1 base at J; junction bases unmatched: 1. The CDR3 is CASSQAGGSYNEQFF. The CDR3 DNA sequence: TGTGCCAGCAGCCAGGCGGGAGGGTCCTACAATGAGCAGTTCTTC.

J is TRBJ2-7 and V is TRBV11-2, with D possibly being TRBD2 (5 bases). The germline gives CDR1 SGHAT, CDR2 FQNNGV. The CDR3 sequence is 15 residues long. Trimming left V 5 bases short and J 3 bases short, with 17 bases between. The CDR3 DNA follows: TGTGCCAGCAGCCCCGCCCCGGACTCCTACTACGAGCAGTACTTC. Its translation is CASSPAPDSYYEQYF. Drawing the rest from reference TRBV11-2 and TRBJ2-7, the complete variable domain is EAGVAQSPRYKIIEKRQSVAFWCNPISGHATLYWYQQILGQGPKLLIQFQNNGVVDDSQLPKDRFSAERLKGVDSTLKIQPAKLEDSAVYLCASSPAPDSYYEQYFGPGTRLTVT.

V is TRBV6-2 or TRBV6-3 and J is TRBJ2-7; D unclear. Between the trimmed V and J ends, which lost 1 base and 5 bases, there was a span of 3 bases. In germline, CDR1 is MNHEY, CDR2 SVGEGT. The CDR3 has 11 amino acids. The CDR3 region has the DNA TGTGCCAGCAGTTACTTCGACGAGCAGTACTTC. Its translation is CASSYFDEQYF.

The V gene is TRBV29-1, the J gene TRBJ2-7; tentatively, D is TRBD1 or TRBD2 (5 bases each). CDR3 size: 15 residues. V was trimmed by 2 bases and J by 2 bases, leaving 16 bases between them. Looked up from germline, CDR1 is SQVTM and CDR2 is ANQGSEA. CDR3 sequence (DNA): TGCAGCGTTGAACAACCAGGGACCACCACCTACGAGCAGTACTTC. Translating gives CSVEQPGTTTYEQYF.

On this clonotype itself: A read error may produce the germline difference seen at one junction end. The CDR3 spells CASSNSPGGGALNF. The CDR3 bases are TGTGCCAGCAGCAACTCGCCGGGGGGAGGAGCCCTCAATTTC. The rearrangement links TRBV11-1 to TRBJ2-6; TRBD2 matches 7 bases. This CDR3 comprises 14 residues. CDR1 is SGHAT and CDR2 is FQDESV in the germline V gene (reference sequence).

The rearrangement uses TRBV12-3 or TRBV12-4 and TRBJ1-1, with D perhaps matching TRBD1 (5 bases). The CDR3 has 14 residues. V lost 7 bases to trimming and J lost 0 bases, with 12 bases between them. The CDR3 sequence: CASNGRTMNTEAFF. CDR3 bases: TGTGCCAGCAACGGACGGACAATGAACACTGAAGCTTTCTTT.

The chain couples TRBV7-9 to TRBJ1-5; D not resolved. The CDR3 is made up of 15 amino acids. With 1 base removed from V and 2 bases from J, the gap between germline ends came to 9 bases. Germline V gene lookup returns CDR1 SEHNR and CDR2 FQNEAQ (reference sequence). CDR3 DNA sequence: TGTGCCAGCAGCTTAGGCAGCCCTGGCAATCAGCCCCAGCATTTT. As protein: CASSLGSPGNQPQHF.

The genes are TRBV7-6 and TRBJ2-1; D unclear. Germline loops: CDR1 SGHVS, CDR2 FNYEAQ. The CDR3 covers 13 residues. V shed 6 bases and J shed 8 bases, with 14 bases lying between them. The chain's CDR3 is CASSTTPGDEQFF. The CDR3, as DNA: TGTGCCAGCAGTACCACCCCGGGCGATGAGCAGTTCTTC.

The V and J genes are TRBV5-1 and TRBJ2-7; 8 bases match TRBD1. V lost 2 bases and J lost 3; bases outside the gene matches: 7. CDR1 is SGHRS, CDR2 YFSETQ, per germline. The CDR3 contains 15 residues. The CDR3 DNA sequence: TGCGCCAGCAGCTTCGGACAGGGCCGCCTCTACGAGCAGTACTTC. Protein: CASSFGQGRLYEQYF.